Listed here is a single TCR beta chain. Its antigen is undetermined. Noted time point: cycle 4 day 1 (C4D1), after 5 to 7 weeks of nivolumab. All patients relapsed after autologous stem cell transplantation, and brentuximab vedotin exposure varied. The sample is drawn from a study of PD-1 blockade in classical Hodgkin lymphoma. Turning to the study itself: Patients in the cohort were put on intravenous nivolumab, 3 mg/kg every 2 weeks. Study-level findings and limits: Newly diagnosed patients had baseline TCR diversity that was reportedly lower than that of healthy donors.

The assay was immunoSEQ multiplex PCR, and TCRdb's table has in-frame clones only and misses some. The table records some 58,000 clones, over 85% of them present only once. The sequence was collected from a human donor with classical Hodgkin lymphoma. Sequences were derived from peripheral blood mononuclear cells (PBMCs), sampled before the fourth cycle of nivolumab.

The CDR3 is CASSESVQGVDTQYF. CDR3 nucleotide sequence: TGCGCCAGCAGTGAGTCGGTACAGGGGGTAGATACGCAGTATTTT. The chain links TRBV10-1 to TRBJ2-3; 8 positions agree with TRBD1. This CDR3 comprises 15 residues. The trim removed 0 bases at V and 5 bases at J, leaving 4 bases unmatched. CDR1 is WNHNN, CDR2 SYGVQD, per germline (reference sequence).